The subject of this entry is one T cell receptor (beta chain). What it recognizes is unknown. The data derive from a study of T cells in Graves' hyperthyroidism and ophthalmopathy. Findings of the study overall: Clonotypes that were expanded in thyroid above 0.001 mostly appeared in blood too. Ophthalmopathy got predicted by the model a median roughly six months before its onset.

With V trimmed by 2 bases and J by 1 base, 4 bases remained unmatched. This CDR3 spans 16 amino acids. Germline V lookup: CDR1 MRHNA, CDR2 SNTAGT. RNA transcripts yielded amplified TCR beta CDR3 regions. TCR CDR3 underwent first-round RT-PCR with the HTBI primer set. TCRdb processed the multiplex PCR reads anew with MiXCR; each CDR3 protein has one entry. Among a few hundred thousand distinct CDR3 sequences, 35% to 50% were seen once, and the ten largest hold 44%. Any patient presenting with uncontrolled infection, other autoimmune disease, pregnancy or lactation was left out. For the diagnoses, clinical symptoms, serum thyroxine and TRAb, thyroid ultrasound and orbital computed tomography were used.

The sample consisted of peripheral blood or thyroid tissue (not recorded which). The source of this sequence is an adult woman with Graves' disease, either hyperthyroidism or ophthalmopathy (not recorded which). The J gene is TRBJ2-2, the V gene TRBV6-4, with 7 nucleotides matching TRBD1. The CDR3 loop is CASSDPGQLNTGELFF. The CDR3 bases are TGTGCCAGCAGTGACCCGGGACAGCTGAACACCGGGGAGCTGTTTTTT.